Shown below are 21 T cell receptor beta chains from a single sample sequenced in a study of Tregs in tolerant kidney transplant recipients (dated by TCRdb to about 2019). The library was produced with the immunoSEQ multiplex PCR assay. Not all clones reach the TCRdb copy of this immuneACCESS table, which keeps in-frame sequences only. Checked studies attribute under half of the gap to unresolved V genes and leave the rest unexplained. For this sample there are approximately 44,000 clones; just under 97% appear just once. Together, the top ten hold about 0.41% of the sample. For these receptors, no antigen is known. What was sequenced was Tregs from blood cultured with allogeneic cells. The source of these receptors is a human donor in good health.

The rearrangement joins TRBV18 to TRBJ2-3, with 13 bases fitting TRBD2. CDR1 and CDR2 from the germline V gene are KGHSH and LQKENI. The CDR3 is 15 amino acids. After removal of 6 bases from V and 4 bases from J, the junction contained 4 bases not matched to a gene. The CDR3 sequence: CASSRTSGGADTQYF. The CDR3 DNA reads TGTGCCAGCTCCCGAACTAGCGGGGGGGCAGATACGCAGTATTTT.

The chain has TRBV2 and TRBJ2-3, with D possibly being TRBD2 (5 bases). The CDR3 contains 12 residues. V lost 8 bases, J lost 6 bases, and 12 bases lay in between. The germline gives CDR1 SNHLY, CDR2 FYNNEI. This chain's CDR3 is CASRSVGDTQYF. The CDR3 coding sequence is TGTGCCAGCCGTAGCGTCGGGGATACGCAGTATTTT.

With regard to this clone: Compared with germline, one end of the junction differs, possibly owing to a read error. This chain joins TRBV6-6 and TRBJ1-2, with a tentative D call TRBD1 (5 bases). The CDR3 has 11 residues. CDR1 is MNHNY and CDR2 is SVGAGI in the germline V gene (reference sequence). Written as DNA, the CDR3 is TGTGCCAGCAGTTACCCGGGGCATCTGCGCTTC. Its protein product is CASSYPGHLRF.

The chain joins TRBV2 to TRBJ1-2; D is undetermined. V lost 8 bases and J 9 bases, leaving 16 bases between the germline ends. Germline-derived CDR1 and CDR2 are SNHLY and FYNNEI. The CDR3 covers 12 residues. The CDR3 region is CASSQHATRYTF. The CDR3 coding sequence is TGTGCCAGCTCCCAACATGCCACACGCTACACCTTC.

The chain joins TRBV5-4 to TRBJ2-2; D could derive from TRBD1 or TRBD2 (6 bases each). Germline CDR1 and CDR2: SGHNT and YYREEE (reference sequence). The CDR3 spans 16 residues. V lost 0 bases, J lost 6 bases, and 15 bases lay in between. The CDR3 region is CASSLGEQGRSGELFF. The CDR3 region has the DNA TGTGCCAGCAGCTTGGGAGAGCAGGGGAGGTCCGGGGAGCTGTTTTTT.

CDR3 nucleotide sequence: TGTGCCAGCTCACCACAGGGGAACACTGAAGCTTTCTTT. This translates into CASSPQGNTEAFF. The chain couples TRBV18 to TRBJ1-1; the D is unclear. Looked up from germline, CDR1 is KGHSH and CDR2 is LQKENI. Trimming removed 1 base at V and 1 base at J, with 4 bases between. The CDR3 sequence is 13 residues long.

A single count supports this clone. This sequence joins TRBV9 and TRBJ1-2; TRBD1 matches 8 bases. CDR1 SGDLS and CDR2 YYNGEE come from the germline V gene. This CDR3 has 15 amino acids. V shed 3 bases, J shed 3 bases, and the junction held 7 bases outside the gene matches. The chain's CDR3 is CASSARPGQDYGYTF. Here the CDR3 DNA reads TGTGCCAGCAGCGCCCGCCCGGGACAGGACTATGGCTACACCTTC.

This clone was detected only a few times. This rearrangement joins TRBV5-1 to TRBJ2-5, with 7 bases identical to TRBD1. After removal of 0 bases from V and 4 bases from J, the junction contained 9 bases not matched to a gene. The CDR3 consists of 16 residues. Germline CDR1 reads SGHRS; CDR2 reads YFSETQ. In DNA, the CDR3 is TGCGCCAGCAGCTTGGGTGCCGGGACAGCAATAGAGACCCAGTACTTC. It is translated as CASSLGAGTAIETQYF.

This rearrangement joins TRBV9 to TRBJ2-7; 8 bases agree with TRBD1. Germline values: CDR1 SGDLS, CDR2 YYNGEE. The CDR3 spans 14 residues. V shed 5 bases, J shed 0 bases, and the junction held 4 bases outside the gene matches. This chain's CDR3 is CASSWGQASYEQYF. The CDR3, as DNA: TGTGCCAGCAGTTGGGGACAGGCCTCCTACGAGCAGTACTTC.

The V gene is TRBV19, the J gene TRBJ2-2, with 12 positions matching TRBD2. Germline CDR1 is LNHDA and CDR2 is SQIVND (reference sequence). The CDR3 is 16 amino acids. The V segment lost 2 bases and the J segment 6 bases; nucleotides outside the gene matches: 4. CDR3 amino acids: CASSILTSGRPGELFF. The DNA for the CDR3 is TGTGCCAGTAGTATACTGACTAGCGGGAGACCCGGGGAGCTGTTTTTT.

The chain links TRBV6-6 to TRBJ1-4, with D unresolved. The CDR3 consists of 14 residues. CDR1 is MNHNY, CDR2 SVGAGI, per germline (reference sequence). The V and J ends lost 2 bases and 5 bases respectively, with 9 bases between them. As DNA, the CDR3 is TGTGCCAGCAGTTACAATACGGTCAATGAAAAACTGTTTTTT. This codes for CASSYNTVNEKLFF.

The chain links TRBV2 to TRBJ2-3; 7 nucleotides match TRBD2. The V gene end was trimmed by 9 bases and the J gene end by 6 bases; junction bases not matched to a gene: 9. The CDR3 sequence is 13 residues long. Germline lookup yields CDR1 SNHLY and CDR2 FYNNEI. CDR3 in amino acids: CARSGKVRDTQYF. The CDR3 DNA reads as TGTGCCAGGAGCGGGAAGGTGAGGGATACGCAGTATTTT.

The rearrangement uses TRBV19 and TRBJ1-5; 7 bases agree with TRBD1. Per the germline V gene, CDR1 is LNHDA and CDR2 is SQIVND (reference sequence). J lost 1 base, V lost 7 bases, and 4 bases had no gene match. The CDR3 contains 14 residues. Here the CDR3 DNA reads TGTGCCAGTACCAGGGGGACGAGCAATCAGCCCCAGCATTTT. Amino acids: CASTRGTSNQPQHF.

The rearrangement joins TRBV11-2 to TRBJ2-7; D is possibly TRBD1 (6 bases). The germline CDR1 and CDR2 sequences are SGHAT and FQNNGV. V gave up 5 bases and J gave up 6 bases, with 17 bases separating them. The CDR3 sequence is 14 residues long. The CDR3 sequence: CASSPERGRTEQYF. CDR3 bases: TGTGCCAGCAGCCCCGAAAGGGGGAGAACCGAGCAGTACTTC. The full variable domain, in which reference TRBV11-2 and TRBJ2-7 provide the parts outside the CDR3, is EAGVAQSPRYKIIEKRQSVAFWCNPISGHATLYWYQQILGQGPKLLIQFQNNGVVDDSQLPKDRFSAERLKGVDSTLKIQPAKLEDSAVYLCASSPERGRTEQYFGPGTRLTVT.

This chain connects TRBV21-1 to TRBJ2-1; TRBD1 reflects the table's D call only, with no check against the DNA. TRBV21-1 is an annotated pseudogene. This CDR3 region has 13 residues. The CDR3 sequence: CASSKGTDNEQFF. As DNA, the CDR3 is TGTGCCAGCAGCAAAGGTACAGACAATGAGCAGTTCTTC.

The chain uses TRBV19 and TRBJ2-2; D unresolved. The CDR3 sequence is 15 residues long. Germline CDR1 reads LNHDA; CDR2 reads SQIVND (reference sequence). Trimming cost V 1 base and J 4 bases, with 10 bases left between them. The CDR3: CASSIVKGSTGELFF. CDR3 in DNA: TGTGCCAGTAGTATAGTTAAAGGATCCACCGGGGAGCTGTTTTTT.

This sequence joins TRBV6-1 and TRBJ1-1, with D unclear. Trimming stripped 5 bases from V and 8 bases from J, with 6 bases between. The CDR3 runs 10 residues. CDR1 and CDR2 from the germline V gene are MNHNS and SASEGT. The CDR3, as DNA: TGTGCCAGCAGTACCCGGGAAGCTTTCTTT. This sequence encodes CASSTREAFF.

This clone was detected a few times. This chain connects TRBV14 to TRBJ1-1, with no clear D. The ends were cut back, 3 bases at V and 7 bases at J, with 9 bases in the middle. This CDR3 is built from 12 residues. CDR1 is SGHDN and CDR2 is FVKESK in the germline V gene. As DNA, the CDR3 is TGTGCCAGCAGCCATAGGGTAGGTGAAGCTTTCTTT. Translating gives CASSHRVGEAFF.

The gene calls are TRBV29-1 and TRBJ2-1, with 13 bases identical to TRBD2. Germline V CDR1 and CDR2: SQVTM, ANQGSEA. CDR3 length: 16 residues. Trimming cost V 5 bases and J 4 bases; bases outside gene matches: 8. The CDR3 DNA is TGCAGCGTTACCGGAGGACTAGCGGGAGTGTACAATGAGCAGTTCTTC. It is translated as CSVTGGLAGVYNEQFF.

The chain is built from TRBV18 and TRBJ2-1; the D gene is possibly TRBD1 (5 bases). The germline gives CDR1 KGHSH, CDR2 LQKENI. V was shortened by 4 bases and J by 5 bases, with 9 bases between the two germline ends. The CDR3 has 13 amino acids. The CDR3 sequence: CASSRQGNNEQFF. The CDR3 DNA reads as TGTGCCAGCTCACGGCAGGGCAACAATGAGCAGTTCTTC.

The CDR3 DNA follows: TGTGCCAGCAGCGCCCTAGGGGGGGACACAGATACGCAGTATTTT. It specifies CASSALGGDTDTQYF. The chain carries TRBV9 and TRBJ2-3; a weak D match, TRBD2 (7 bases). The CDR3 contains 15 residues. Trimming left V 3 bases short and J 2 bases short, with 13 bases between. The germline CDR1 and CDR2 sequences are SGDLS and YYNGEE.